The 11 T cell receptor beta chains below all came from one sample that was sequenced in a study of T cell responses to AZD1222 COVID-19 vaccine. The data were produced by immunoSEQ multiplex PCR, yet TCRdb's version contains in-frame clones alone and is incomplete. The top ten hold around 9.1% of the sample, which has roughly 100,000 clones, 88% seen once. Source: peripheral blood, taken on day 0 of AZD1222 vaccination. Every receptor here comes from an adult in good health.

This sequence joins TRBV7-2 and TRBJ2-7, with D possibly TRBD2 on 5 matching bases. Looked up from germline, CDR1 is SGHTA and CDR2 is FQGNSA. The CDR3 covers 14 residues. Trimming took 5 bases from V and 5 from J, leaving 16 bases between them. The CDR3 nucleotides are TGTGCCAGCAGCCCAGGACGTAGCGCCCACGAGCAGTACTTC. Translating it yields CASSPGRSAHEQYF.

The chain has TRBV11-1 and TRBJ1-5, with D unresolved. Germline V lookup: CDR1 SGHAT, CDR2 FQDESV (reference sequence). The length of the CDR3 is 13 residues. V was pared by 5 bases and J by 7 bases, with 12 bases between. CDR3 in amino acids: CASSPDPGQPQHF. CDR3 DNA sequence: TGTGCCAGCAGCCCGGACCCGGGGCAGCCCCAGCATTTT.

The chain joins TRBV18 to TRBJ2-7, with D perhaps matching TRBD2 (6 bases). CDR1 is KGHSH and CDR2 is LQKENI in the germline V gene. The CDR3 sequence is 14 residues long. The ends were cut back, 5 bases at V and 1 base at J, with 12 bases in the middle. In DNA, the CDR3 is TGTGCCAGCTCAGGGGACTTAGGGTCCTACGAGCAGTACTTC. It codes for CASSGDLGSYEQYF.

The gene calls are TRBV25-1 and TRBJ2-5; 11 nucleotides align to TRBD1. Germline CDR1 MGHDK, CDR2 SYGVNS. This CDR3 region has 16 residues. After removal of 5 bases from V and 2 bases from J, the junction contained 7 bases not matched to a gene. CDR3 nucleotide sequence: TGTGCCAGCAGTTTTCCGGGACAGGGGGATCAAGAGACCCAGTACTTC. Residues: CASSFPGQGDQETQYF.

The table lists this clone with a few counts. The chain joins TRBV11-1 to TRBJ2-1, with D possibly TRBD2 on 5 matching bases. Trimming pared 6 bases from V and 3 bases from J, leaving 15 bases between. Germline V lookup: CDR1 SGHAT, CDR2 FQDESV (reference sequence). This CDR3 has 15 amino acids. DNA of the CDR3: TGTGCCAGCAGGCGGACTGCCTTACTCTACAATGAGCAGTTCTTC. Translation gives CASRRTALLYNEQFF.

DNA of the CDR3: TGTGCCAGCAAACGGGACTTCACCGGGGAGCTGTTTTTT. It encodes CASKRDFTGELFF. The chain couples TRBV2 to TRBJ2-2, with D perhaps TRBD2 (6 bases). The CDR3 runs to 13 residues. Trimming cost V 7 bases and J 4 bases, with 10 bases left between them. Germline V gives CDR1 SNHLY, CDR2 FYNNEI.

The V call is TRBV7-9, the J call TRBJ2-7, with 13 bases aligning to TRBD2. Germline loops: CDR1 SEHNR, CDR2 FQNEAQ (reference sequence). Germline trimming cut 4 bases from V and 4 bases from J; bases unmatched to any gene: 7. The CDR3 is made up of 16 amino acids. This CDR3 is CASSSGLAGEGYEQYF. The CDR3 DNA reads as TGTGCCAGCAGCTCCGGACTAGCGGGAGAGGGGTACGAGCAGTACTTC.

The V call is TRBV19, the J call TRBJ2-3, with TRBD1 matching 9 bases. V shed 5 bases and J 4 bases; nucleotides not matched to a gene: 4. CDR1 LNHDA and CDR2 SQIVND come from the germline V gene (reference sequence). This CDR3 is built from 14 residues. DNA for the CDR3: TGTGCCAGTAGTTCTGACAGGGGGGCAGATACGCAGTATTTT. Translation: CASSSDRGADTQYF.

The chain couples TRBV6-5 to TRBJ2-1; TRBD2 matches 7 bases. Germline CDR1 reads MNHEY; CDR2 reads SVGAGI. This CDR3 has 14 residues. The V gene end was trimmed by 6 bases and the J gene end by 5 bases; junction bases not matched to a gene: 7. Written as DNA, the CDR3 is TGTGCCAGCAGGTGGGGGGGAACTAACAATGAGCAGTTCTTC. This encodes CASRWGGTNNEQFF.

The CDR3 loop reads CSVEVQSSGNTIYF. In DNA form, the CDR3 reads TGCAGCGTTGAAGTCCAGAGCTCTGGAAACACCATATATTTT. The genes are TRBV29-1 and TRBJ1-3; no clear D gene. This CDR3 is 14 amino acids long. With 1 base removed from V and 0 bases from J, the gap between germline ends came to 7 bases. The germline V gene encodes CDR1 SQVTM and CDR2 ANQGSEA.

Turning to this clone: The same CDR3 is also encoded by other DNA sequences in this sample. In nucleotides, the CDR3 is TGTGCCTGCTCCGGGACAGGAAATCAGCCCCAGCATTTT. Residues: CACSGTGNQPQHF. The chain links TRBV30 to TRBJ1-5; 8 nucleotides align to TRBD1. The CDR3 is 13 residues long. V shed 6 bases and J 4 bases; nucleotides not matched to a gene: 5. Germline loops: CDR1 GTSNPN, CDR2 SVGIG (reference sequence).